These 19 T cell receptor beta chains came from one sample sequenced in a study of T cell responses to AZD1222 COVID-19 vaccine. The method was immunoSEQ multiplex PCR; TCRdb's version includes in-frame clones alone and lacks a portion of them. The sample has roughly 120,000 clones; about 90% are singletons. Sequenced here: peripheral blood, sampled on day 0 of AZD1222 vaccination. Every receptor here comes from an adult in good health.

CDR3 loop: CASRKTGVAEAFF. The CDR3 region has the DNA TGTGCCAGCAGGAAGACAGGGGTTGCTGAAGCTTTCTTT. The chain is built from TRBV2 and TRBJ1-1; 8 bases align to TRBD1. The CDR3 consists of 13 residues. The germline CDR1 and CDR2 sequences are SNHLY and FYNNEI. The J segment lost 6 bases and the V segment lost 6 bases, leaving 6 bases of the junction unmatched.

The rearrangement uses TRBV12-3 or TRBV12-4 and TRBJ2-1; tentatively, D is TRBD1 or TRBD2 (5 bases each). V was cut by 3 bases and J by 7 bases, with 10 bases left in between. CDR3 size: 13 residues. This CDR3 is CASSFSWGNEQFF. Written as DNA, the CDR3 is TGTGCCAGCAGTTTCTCGTGGGGGAATGAGCAGTTCTTC.

The V gene is TRBV5-1, the J gene TRBJ1-2; a weak D match, TRBD1 (5 bases). The V gene's germline CDR1 is SGHRS and CDR2 YFSETQ. The V end lost 6 bases, the J end lost 4 bases, and 16 bases lay between the germline ends. This CDR3 is 14 amino acids long. CDR3 sequence reads: CASTPDGDVYGYTF. The CDR3 nucleotides are TGCGCCAGCACCCCCGACGGGGACGTCTATGGCTACACCTTC.

This chain connects TRBV6-6 to TRBJ2-1, with TRBD2 as a possible D gene (6 bases). The germline V and J ends were trimmed by 6 bases and 1 base, with 13 bases remaining between them. This CDR3 region has 15 residues. The germline V gene encodes CDR1 MNHNY and CDR2 SVGAGI (reference sequence). CDR3 in DNA: TGTGCCAGCAGGGATTTGCGGGGATCCTACAATGAGCAGTTCTTC. Protein sequence: CASRDLRGSYNEQFF.

V usage is TRBV10-3 and J usage is TRBJ1-6; D remains ambiguous. CDR1 and CDR2 (germline): ENHRY, SYGVKD. The V and J ends lost 10 bases and 0 bases respectively, with 7 bases between them. CDR3 length: 13 residues. The DNA for the CDR3 is TGTGCCACCCTGGGCTCCTATAATTCACCCCTCCACTTT. Translated: CATLGSYNSPLHF.

The V gene is TRBV6-5, the J gene TRBJ1-2, with D possibly TRBD1 on 6 matching bases. Trimming shortened V by 0 bases and J by 8 bases, and 16 bases separated the two germline ends. The CDR3 covers 15 residues. CDR1 and CDR2 from the germline V gene are MNHEY and SVGAGI. The chain's CDR3 is CASSYSGTGARGYTF. DNA for the CDR3: TGTGCCAGCAGTTACTCGGGGACGGGGGCGCGCGGCTACACCTTC.

The chain couples TRBV2 to TRBJ2-2; 8 bases map to TRBD2. Per germline, CDR1 SNHLY and CDR2 FYNNEI. There are 15 residues in the CDR3. J was trimmed by 6 bases and V by 7 bases; bases with no gene match: 10. CDR3 nucleotides: TGTGCCAGCAACCAAGCGGGGGCAGGGTCCGGGGAGCTGTTTTTT. Its translation is CASNQAGAGSGELFF.

This clone was seen a few times. V and J are TRBV28 and TRBJ2-6; 10 bases are a match to TRBD1. The CDR3 has 18 amino acids. The V gene end was trimmed by 3 bases and the J gene end by 0 bases; junction bases not matched to a gene: 5. Per germline, CDR1 MDHEN and CDR2 SYDVKM. CDR3 in amino acids: CASSLWTGGFSGANVLTF. In DNA form, the CDR3 reads TGTGCCAGCAGTTTGTGGACAGGGGGTTTCTCTGGGGCCAACGTCCTGACTTTC.

The CDR3 region is CASSIIPRQGASYEQYF. For the CDR3, the DNA is TGTGCCAGTAGTATAATCCCTCGACAGGGGGCCTCCTACGAGCAGTACTTC. This sequence joins TRBV19 and TRBJ2-7, with 10 bases fitting TRBD1. The V gene's germline CDR1 is LNHDA and CDR2 SQIVND (reference sequence). CDR3 length equals 17 residues. Trimming cost V 2 bases and J 0 bases; bases outside gene matches: 7. The entire variable domain, with the rest obtained from reference TRBV19 and TRBJ2-7, is as follows: DGGITQSPKYLFRKEGQNVTLSCEQNLNHDAMYWYRQDPGQGLRLIYYSQIVNDFQKGDIAEGYSVSREKKESFPLTVTSAQKNPTAFYLCASSIIPRQGASYEQYFGPGTRLTVT.

This chain uses TRBV3-1 (or the pseudogene TRBV3-2) with TRBJ2-5; D gene uncertain. Trimming stripped 0 bases from V and 5 bases from J, with 10 bases between. The CDR3 length is 14 residues. Germline assignment: CDR1 LGHDT and CDR2 YNNKEL (reference sequence). CDR3 nucleotide sequence: TGTGCCAGCAGCCAAGAAGACCTAGGGGAGACCCAGTACTTC. Translated: CASSQEDLGETQYF.

The chain uses TRBV20-1 and TRBJ1-1; D unclear. CDR1 and CDR2 from the germline V gene are DFQATT and SNEGSKA (reference sequence). V dropped 5 bases and J dropped 7 bases, with 8 bases sitting between them. CDR3 length: 10 residues. The CDR3 DNA sequence: TGCAGTGCTGGACGGATTGAAGCTTTCTTT. Translated: CSAGRIEAFF.

In this sample, this clone turned up once. The chain uses TRBV2 and TRBJ2-4; D ambiguous. CDR1 and CDR2 from the germline V gene are SNHLY and FYNNEI. Trimming removed 1 base at V and 0 bases at J, with 4 bases between. The length of the CDR3 is 14 residues. CDR3 sequence: CASSEGLAKNIQYF. CDR3 nucleotide sequence: TGTGCCAGCAGTGAAGGGTTAGCCAAAAACATTCAGTACTTC. The variable domain in full, with the rest retrieved from reference TRBV2 and TRBJ2-4, is EPEVTQTPSHQVTQMGQEVILRCVPISNHLYFYWYRQILGQKVEFLVSFYNNEISEKSEIFDDQFSVERPDGSNFTLKIRSTKLEDSAMYFCASSEGLAKNIQYFGAGTRLSVL.

This sequence joins TRBV28 and TRBJ1-5, with 10 nucleotides matching TRBD1. This CDR3 has 15 amino acids. Germline CDR1 and CDR2: MDHEN and SYDVKM. The ends lost 3 bases at V and 1 base at J; junction bases unmatched: 0. The CDR3 sequence is CASSLTGGSNQPQHF. The CDR3, as DNA: TGTGCCAGCAGTTTGACAGGGGGCAGCAATCAGCCCCAGCATTTT.

The chain uses TRBV7-2 and TRBJ1-6; no clear D. The germline V gene has CDR1 SGHTA and CDR2 FQGNSA. V lost 5 bases, J lost 10 bases, and 12 bases lay in between. This CDR3 comprises 13 residues. The DNA for the CDR3 is TGTGCCAGCAGCGTCGGGCGCCGGTCACCCCTCCACTTT. This gives the protein CASSVGRRSPLHF.

This clone was counted a single time. The gene calls are TRBV11-3 and TRBJ2-7; a weak D match, TRBD1 (5 bases). Germline V CDR1 and CDR2: SGHNT, YENEEA. Trimming stripped 2 bases from V and 3 bases from J, with 11 bases between. The CDR3 contains 14 residues. The CDR3 protein is CASSLRPQGYEQYF. Here the CDR3 DNA reads TGTGCCAGCAGCTTACGACCCCAGGGCTACGAGCAGTACTTC.

In this sample, this clone turned up a few times. The CDR3 is CASSYGLATYNEQFF. The CDR3 DNA sequence: TGTGCCAGCAGTTACGGACTAGCGACCTACAATGAGCAGTTCTTC. The chain joins TRBV5-4 to TRBJ2-1; 9 bases fit TRBD2. Trimming took 5 bases from V and 2 from J; bases not matched to a gene: 5. The germline V gene encodes CDR1 SGHNT and CDR2 YYREEE (reference sequence). The CDR3 is 15 residues long.

The chain has TRBV5-1 and TRBJ2-2; 7 bases agree with TRBD1. The length of the CDR3 is 15 residues. Germline-derived CDR1 and CDR2 are SGHRS and YFSETQ. Unmatched junction bases numbered 6, after V lost 4 bases and J lost 3 bases. Here the CDR3 DNA reads TGCGCCAGCAGCCTGGGACAGCAATACACCGGGGAGCTGTTTTTT. Encoded protein: CASSLGQQYTGELFF.

CDR3 DNA: TGTGCCAGCACCCGCGGCGATGAGCAGTTCTTC. Amino acid sequence: CASTRGDEQFF. V usage is TRBV6-5 and J usage is TRBJ2-1; no firm D call. Trimming removed 7 bases at V and 8 bases at J, with 9 bases between. This CDR3 spans 11 amino acids. Germline V lookup: CDR1 MNHEY, CDR2 SVGAGI.

The CDR3 reads CASSATPRGPQHF. The DNA for the CDR3 is TGTGCCAGCAGCGCTACTCCCAGGGGGCCCCAGCATTTT. The chain recombines TRBV5-6 with TRBJ1-5; possibly TRBD1 for D (6 bases). The germline CDR1 and CDR2 sequences are SGHDT and YYEEEE. V lost 4 bases and J lost 9, with 14 bases in between. CDR3 length: 13 residues.